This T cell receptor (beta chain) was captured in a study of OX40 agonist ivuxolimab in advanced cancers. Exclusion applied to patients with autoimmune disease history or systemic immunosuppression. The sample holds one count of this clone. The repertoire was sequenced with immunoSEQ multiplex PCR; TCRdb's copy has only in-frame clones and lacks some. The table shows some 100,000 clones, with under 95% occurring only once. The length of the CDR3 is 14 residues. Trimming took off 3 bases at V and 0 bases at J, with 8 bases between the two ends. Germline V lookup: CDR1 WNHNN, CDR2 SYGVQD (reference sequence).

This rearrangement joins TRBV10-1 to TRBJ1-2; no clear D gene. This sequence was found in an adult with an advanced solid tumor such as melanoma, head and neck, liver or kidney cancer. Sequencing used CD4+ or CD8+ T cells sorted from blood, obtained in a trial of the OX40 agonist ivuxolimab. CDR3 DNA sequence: TGCGCCAGCAGTGACGGGCCCACTAACTATGGCTACACCTTC. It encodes CASSDGPTNYGYTF.